This T cell receptor beta chain derives from a study of blood T cell repertoires in COVID-19. Study context: There were acute and convalescent COVID-19 samples, and they came from the United States, Italy and Spain. PBMCs, B-cell-depleted T cells, or T cells were the source of the cDNA or gDNA that made up the material.

Per the study methods: Scientists estimated how many nucleated cells there were by amplifying reference gene primers. Clones were read by immunoSEQ multiplex PCR, and TCRdb kept only the in-frame ones, dropping some. V, J and clone size were drawn from that table, and D and trimming were deduced from the DNA. The repertoire has roughly 200,000 clones, about 87% of them found once; the top ten carry less than 3%. This CDR3 spans 14 amino acids. Trimming left V 7 bases short and J 0 bases short, with 10 bases between. Sequenced: peripheral blood. The rearrangement uses TRBV6-7 and TRBJ1-3, with D possibly TRBD1 on 5 matching bases. TRBV6-7 is sorted into the ORF group, with uncertain function. This receptor was taken from a man aged 35 to 55 with active or convalescent COVID-19. CDR3 nucleotides: TGTGCCAGCACCCCCAGGGACTCTGGAAACACCATATATTTT. Its translation: CASTPRDSGNTIYF.